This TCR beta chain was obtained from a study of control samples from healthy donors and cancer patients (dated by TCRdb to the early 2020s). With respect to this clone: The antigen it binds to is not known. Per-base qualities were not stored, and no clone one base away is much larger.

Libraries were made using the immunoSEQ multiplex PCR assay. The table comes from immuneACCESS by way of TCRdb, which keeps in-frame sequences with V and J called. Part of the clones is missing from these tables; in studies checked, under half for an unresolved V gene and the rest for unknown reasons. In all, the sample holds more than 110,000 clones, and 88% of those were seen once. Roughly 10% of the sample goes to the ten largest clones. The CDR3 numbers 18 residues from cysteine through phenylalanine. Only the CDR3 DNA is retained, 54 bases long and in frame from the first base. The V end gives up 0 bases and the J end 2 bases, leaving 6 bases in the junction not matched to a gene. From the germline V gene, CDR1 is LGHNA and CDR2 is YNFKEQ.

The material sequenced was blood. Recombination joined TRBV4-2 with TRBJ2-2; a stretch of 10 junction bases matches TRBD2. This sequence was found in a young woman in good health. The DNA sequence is TGTGCCAGCAGCCAAGAGGGAAGCGGGAGGGCCAACACCGGGGAGCTGTTTTTT. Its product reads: CASSQEGSGRANTGELFF.